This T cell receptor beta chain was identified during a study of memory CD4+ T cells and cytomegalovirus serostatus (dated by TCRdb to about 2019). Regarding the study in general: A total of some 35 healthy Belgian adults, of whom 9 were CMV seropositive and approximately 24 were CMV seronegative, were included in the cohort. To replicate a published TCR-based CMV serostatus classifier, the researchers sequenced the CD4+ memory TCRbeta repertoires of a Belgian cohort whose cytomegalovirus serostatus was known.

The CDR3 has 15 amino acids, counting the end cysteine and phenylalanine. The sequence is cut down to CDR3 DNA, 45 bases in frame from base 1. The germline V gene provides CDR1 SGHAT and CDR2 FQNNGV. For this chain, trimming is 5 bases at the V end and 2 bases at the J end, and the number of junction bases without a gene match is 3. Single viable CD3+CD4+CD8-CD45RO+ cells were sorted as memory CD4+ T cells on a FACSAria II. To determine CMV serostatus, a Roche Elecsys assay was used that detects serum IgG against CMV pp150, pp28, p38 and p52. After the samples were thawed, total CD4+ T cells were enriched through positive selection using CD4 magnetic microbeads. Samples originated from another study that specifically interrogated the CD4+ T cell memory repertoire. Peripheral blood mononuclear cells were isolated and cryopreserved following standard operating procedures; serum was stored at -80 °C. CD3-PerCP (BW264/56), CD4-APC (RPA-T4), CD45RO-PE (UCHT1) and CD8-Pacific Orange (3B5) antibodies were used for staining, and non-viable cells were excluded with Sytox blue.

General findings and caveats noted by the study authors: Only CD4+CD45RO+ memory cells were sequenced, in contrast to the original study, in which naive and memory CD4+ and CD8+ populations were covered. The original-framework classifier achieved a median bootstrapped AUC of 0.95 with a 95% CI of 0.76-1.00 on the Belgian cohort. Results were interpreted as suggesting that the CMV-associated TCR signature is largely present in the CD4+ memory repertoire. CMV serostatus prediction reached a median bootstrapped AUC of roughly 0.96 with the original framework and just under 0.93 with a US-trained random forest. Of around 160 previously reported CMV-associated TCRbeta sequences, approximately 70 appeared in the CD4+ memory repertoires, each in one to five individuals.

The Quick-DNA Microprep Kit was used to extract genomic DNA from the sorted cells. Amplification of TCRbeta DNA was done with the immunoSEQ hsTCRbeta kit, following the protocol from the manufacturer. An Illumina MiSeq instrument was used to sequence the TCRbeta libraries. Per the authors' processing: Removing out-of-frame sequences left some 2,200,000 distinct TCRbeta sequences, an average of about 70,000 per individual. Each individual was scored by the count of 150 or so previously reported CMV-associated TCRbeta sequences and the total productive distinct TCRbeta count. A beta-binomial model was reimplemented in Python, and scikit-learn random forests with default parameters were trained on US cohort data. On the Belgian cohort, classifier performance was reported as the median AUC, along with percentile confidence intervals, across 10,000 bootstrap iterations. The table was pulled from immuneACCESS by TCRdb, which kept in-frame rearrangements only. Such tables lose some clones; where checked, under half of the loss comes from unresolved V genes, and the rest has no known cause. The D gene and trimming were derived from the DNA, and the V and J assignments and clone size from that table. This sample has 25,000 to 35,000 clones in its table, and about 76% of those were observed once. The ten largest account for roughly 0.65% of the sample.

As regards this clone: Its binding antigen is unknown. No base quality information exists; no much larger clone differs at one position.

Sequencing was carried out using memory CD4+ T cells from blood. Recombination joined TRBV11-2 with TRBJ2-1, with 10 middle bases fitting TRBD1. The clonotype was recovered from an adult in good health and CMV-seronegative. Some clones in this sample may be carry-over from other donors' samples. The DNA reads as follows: TGTGCCAGCAGCCTCGGACAGGGGGCCTACAATGAGCAGTTCTTC. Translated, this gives CASSLGQGAYNEQFF.